These T cell receptor beta chains were read from a single sample in a study of response to subunit inactivated influenza vaccine. TCRdb independently ran MiXCR on the RT-PCR reads; one entry per CDR3 protein. The table includes around 480,000 distinct CDR3 sequences, roughly 11% detected once. Sequencing used PBMCs from blood, obtained 40 to 50 days after vaccination. The receptors derive from a man over 45 who received an inactivated influenza vaccine. Both conserved end residues are part of each CDR3. The D gene is left open where the match is weak. Only some rows state a clone size, as once, few, many or a class for expanded clones.

TRBD2	-	TRBV11-2	TRBJ2-3	CASSLEPGLAGGRTDTQYF	TGTGCCAGCAGCTTAGAACCGGGACTAGCGGGGGGCCGCACAGATACGCAGTATTTT
-	many	TRBV15	TRBJ1-3	CATSRDDWQPGNTIYF	TGTGCCACCAGCAGAGATGACTGGCAGCCTGGAAACACCATATATTTT
-	-	TRBV4-3	TRBJ1-1	CASSQDWRVVNTEAFF	TGCGCCAGCAGCCAAGATTGGAGGGTGGTGAACACTGAAGCTTTCTTT
TRBD1	-	TRBV6-5	TRBJ2-7	CASSYTRGPYEQYF	TGTGCCAGCAGTTACACCAGGGGGCCCTACGAGCAGTACTTC
-	-	TRBV11-2	TRBJ2-7	CASSLEVAGVPYEQYF	TGTGCCAGCAGCTTGGAGGTGGCAGGGGTCCCCTACGAGCAGTACTTC
-	many	TRBV2	TRBJ2-7	CASSSRLEKRYF	TGTGCCAGCAGTTCAAGACTTGAAAAGCGGTACTTC
-	few	TRBV12-3/TRBV12-4	TRBJ1-2	CASSYVHYGYTF	TGTGCCAGCAGTTACGTCCACTATGGCTACACCTTC
-	-	TRBV20-1	TRBJ2-3	CSAGDTVRTETQYF	TGCAGTGCTGGAGACACCGTTCGCACAGAAACGCAGTATTTT
-	-	TRBV4-2	TRBJ2-1	CASSPHPFIRQSLSAQSYNEQFF	TGTGCCAGCAGCCCCCATCCCTTTATCCGACAGTCCTTGTCTGCTCAGTCATACAATGAGCAGTTCTTC
-	-	TRBV6-1	TRBJ2-7	CASSEAPLASYEQYF	TGTGCCAGCAGTGAAGCGCCTCTAGCCTCCTACGAGCAGTACTTC
-	-	TRBV9	TRBJ2-3	CASSVESGGDTQYF	TGTGCCAGCAGCGTAGAGTCTGGCGGCGATACGCAGTATTTT
TRBD1	many	TRBV5-1	TRBJ2-7	CASSLTAGGYEQYF	TGTGCCAGCAGCTTAACGGCAGGGGGATACGAGCAGTACTTC
TRBD2	few	TRBV20-1	TRBJ2-7	CSARGSGKDAYEQYF	TGCAGTGCTAGGGGTAGCGGGAAAGATGCCTACGAGCAGTACTTC
-	-	TRBV15	TRBJ1-5	CATSRDDRSNQPQHF	TGTGCCACCAGCAGAGATGACCGTAGCAATCAGCCCCAGCATTTT
TRBD2	-	TRBV20-1	TRBJ2-7	CSALAGGYEQYF	TGCAGTGCCCTAGCGGGAGGCTACGAGCAGTACTTC
-	many	TRBV6-2/TRBV6-3	TRBJ2-3	CASSPVQWDTQYF	TGTGCCAGCAGCCCGGTCCAATGGGATACGCAGTATTTT
-	many	TRBV15	TRBJ2-4	CATSRDGGGKNIQYF	TGTGCCACCAGCAGAGATGGAGGGGGGAAAAACATTCAGTACTTC
TRBD2	few	TRBV18	TRBJ2-7	CASSPTASGAHNQYF	TGTGCCAGCTCCCCTACCGCTAGCGGGGCCCACAATCAGTACTTC
-	-	TRBV3-1	TRBJ2-6	CASSRKLIQGAGANVLTF	TGTGCCAGCAGCCGAAAACTAATTCAGGGTGCTGGGGCCAACGTCCTGACTTTC
-	few	TRBV11-1	TRBJ2-3	CASSLVWTSPQAVIHTQYF	TGTGCCAGCAGCTTAGTCTGGACAAGCCCCCAGGCTGTTATACATACGCAGTATTTT
-	-	TRBV5-1	TRBJ1-4	CASSERGSGKLFF	TGCGCCAGCAGCGAGAGGGGTTCTGGAAAACTGTTTTTT
-	-	TRBV10-1	TRBJ2-7	CASSESATVYEQYF	TGCGCCAGCAGTGAGTCCGCCACGGTTTACGAGCAGTACTTC
-	-	TRBV5-1	TRBJ1-6	CASSLGDISNSPLHF	TGCGCCAGCAGCTTGGGTGACATATCTAATTCACCCCTCCACTTT
TRBD1	few	TRBV7-9	TRBJ1-2	CASNGQGYPNYGYTF	TGTGCCAGCAACGGACAGGGTTACCCTAACTATGGCTACACCTTC
TRBD2	-	TRBV6-1	TRBJ2-2	CASRTGRGGLSGELFF	TGTGCCAGCAGAACGGGTCGGGGGGGCCTATCCGGGGAGCTGTTTTTT
-	few	TRBV6-1	TRBJ1-6	CASRDTGYEAPLHF	TGTGCCAGCAGGGACACAGGGTACGAGGCACCCCTCCACTTT
TRBD2	-	TRBV5-1	TRBJ2-7	CASSLETSGEKQYF	TGCGCCAGCAGCTTGGAAACTAGCGGGGAAAAGCAGTACTTC
-	-	TRBV5-6	TRBJ2-5	CASSMPLARETQYF	TGTGCCAGCAGCATGCCATTGGCTAGGGAGACCCAGTACTTC
-	-	TRBV12-3/TRBV12-4	TRBJ1-2	CASSWGYGYTF	TGTGCCAGCAGTTGGGGATATGGCTACACCTTC
-	many	TRBV10-3	TRBJ1-4	CAISRDRGTNEKLFF	TGTGCCATCAGTCGCGATAGGGGCACTAATGAAAAACTGTTTTTT
TRBD1	-	TRBV5-6	TRBJ1-5	CASSLRPGQGINQPQHF	TGTGCCAGCAGCTTACGACCGGGACAGGGGATAAATCAGCCCCAGCATTTT
-	-	TRBV7-9	TRBJ2-7	CASSLSGSRNEQYF	TGTGCCAGCAGCTTATCCGGATCACGGAACGAGCAGTACTTC
-	-	TRBV18	TRBJ2-3	CASSPPTTDTQYF	TGTGCCAGCTCACCACCGACCACAGATACGCAGTATTTT
-	few	TRBV20-1	TRBJ1-4	CSARDLGGATNEKLFF	TGCAGTGCTAGAGATTTGGGCGGTGCAACTAATGAAAAACTGTTTTTT
-	-	TRBV5-1	TRBJ2-5	CASSLDQRYQETQYF	TGCGCCAGCAGCTTGGATCAGAGGTACCAAGAGACCCAGTACTTC
TRBD1	-	TRBV7-2	TRBJ1-5	CASSLASLGQGWNQPQHF	TGTGCCAGCAGCTTAGCGTCCCTCGGACAGGGTTGGAATCAGCCCCAGCATTTT
-	many	TRBV7-6	TRBJ2-1	CASSLGFGLDYNEQFF	TGTGCCAGCAGCTTAGGATTTGGCCTAGACTACAATGAGCAGTTCTTC
TRBD1	-	TRBV6-1	TRBJ1-6	CASGGQGTFYNSPLHF	TGTGCCAGCGGAGGACAGGGAACATTCTATAATTCACCCCTCCACTTT
TRBD1	many	TRBV7-9	TRBJ1-6	CASSGTDNSPLHF	TGTGCCAGCAGCGGGACAGATAATTCACCCCTCCACTTT
-	few	TRBV6-6	TRBJ2-7	CASSYHWSYEQYF	TGTGCCAGCAGTTATCATTGGTCCTACGAGCAGTACTTC
-	-	TRBV7-9	TRBJ2-7	CASSLGAGVYYEQYF	TGTGCCAGCAGCTTAGGAGCAGGGGTGTACTACGAGCAGTACTTC
-	many	TRBV5-1	TRBJ1-1	CASSSGTVLEAFF	TGCGCCAGCAGCTCCGGGACGGTCCTCGAAGCTTTCTTT
-	few	TRBV20-1	TRBJ2-1	CSARETRAEQFF	TGCAGTGCTAGGGAAACTAGAGCTGAGCAGTTCTTC
-	few	TRBV28	TRBJ2-1	CASSHQYIYNEQFF	TGTGCCAGCAGTCACCAGTACATCTACAATGAGCAGTTCTTC
TRBD2	-	TRBV20-1	TRBJ2-5	CSAASGGGKETQYF	TGCAGTGCTGCTAGCGGGGGAGGTAAAGAGACCCAGTACTTC
TRBD2	-	TRBV5-1	TRBJ2-3	CASSLLPGGSTDTQYF	TGCGCCAGCAGCTTGTTGCCGGGGGGGAGCACAGATACGCAGTATTTT
-	few	TRBV27	TRBJ2-3	CASSMRRDRGDTQYF	TGTGCCAGCAGCATGAGACGAGACCGAGGGGATACGCAGTATTTT
TRBD1	many	TRBV29-1	TRBJ2-4	CSVGDRGLSAKNIQYF	TGCAGCGTTGGGGACAGGGGGCTTTCAGCCAAAAACATTCAGTACTTC
-	few	TRBV11-2	TRBJ2-5	CASSLSDGLETQYF	TGTGCCAGCAGCTTATCTGACGGGTTGGAGACCCAGTACTTC
-	-	TRBV4-3	TRBJ2-1	CASSQDLGPNNEQFF	TGCGCCAGCAGCCAAGATTTGGGACCAAACAATGAGCAGTTCTTC
TRBD1	many	TRBV7-2	TRBJ1-2	CASSLTGTVYGYTF	TGTGCCAGCAGCTTAACCGGGACAGTCTATGGCTACACCTTC
-	few	TRBV4-3	TRBJ2-2	CASRRTPGGELFF	TGCGCCAGCAGGCGGACACCGGGCGGGGAGCTGTTTTTT
-	many	TRBV6-1	TRBJ2-7	CASSTPSTGYEQYF	TGTGCCAGCAGTACCCCCTCCACTGGCTACGAGCAGTACTTC